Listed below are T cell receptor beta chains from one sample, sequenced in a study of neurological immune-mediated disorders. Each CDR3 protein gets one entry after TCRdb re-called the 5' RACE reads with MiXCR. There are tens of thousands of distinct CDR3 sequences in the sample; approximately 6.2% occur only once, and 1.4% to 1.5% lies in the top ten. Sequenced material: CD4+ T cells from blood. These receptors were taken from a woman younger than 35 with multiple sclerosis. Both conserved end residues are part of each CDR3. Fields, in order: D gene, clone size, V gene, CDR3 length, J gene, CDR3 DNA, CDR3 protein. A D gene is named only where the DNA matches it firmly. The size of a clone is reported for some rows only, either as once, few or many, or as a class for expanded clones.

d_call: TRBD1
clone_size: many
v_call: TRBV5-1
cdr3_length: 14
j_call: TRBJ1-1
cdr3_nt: TGCGCCAGCGGTCCTGACAGGGGGAACACTGAAGCTTTCTTT
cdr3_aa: CASGPDRGNTEAFF

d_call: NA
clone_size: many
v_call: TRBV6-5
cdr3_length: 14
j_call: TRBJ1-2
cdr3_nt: TGTGCCAGCAAGTCAGGGTTTGGCAACTATGGCTACACCTTC
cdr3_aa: CASKSGFGNYGYTF

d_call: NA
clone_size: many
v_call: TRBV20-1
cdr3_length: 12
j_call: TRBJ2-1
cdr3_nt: TGCAGTGCTAGGGAAAGTTACAATGAGCAGTTCTTC
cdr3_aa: CSARESYNEQFF

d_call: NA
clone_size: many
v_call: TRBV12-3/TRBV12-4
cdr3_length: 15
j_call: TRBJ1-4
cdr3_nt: TGTGCCAGCAGTCCTCAAGCGACGGATAATGAAAAACTGTTTTTT
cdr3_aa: CASSPQATDNEKLFF

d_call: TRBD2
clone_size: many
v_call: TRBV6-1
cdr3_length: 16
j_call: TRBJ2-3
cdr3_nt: TGTGCCAGCAGTGAAGGAGGACTAGCGGGAAAAGATACGCAGTATTTT
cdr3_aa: CASSEGGLAGKDTQYF

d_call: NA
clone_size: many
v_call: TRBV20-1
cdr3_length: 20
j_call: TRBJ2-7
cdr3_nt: TGCAGTGCTAGAGATCTTTCCTCGGCGGAGTCTATAGTCGTCGTATACGAGCAGTACTTC
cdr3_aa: CSARDLSSAESIVVVYEQYF

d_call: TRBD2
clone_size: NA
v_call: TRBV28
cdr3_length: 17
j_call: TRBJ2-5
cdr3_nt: TGTGCCAGCAGTTTAAGGGGCGGGGGGGCTGGAAGAGAGACCCAGTACTTC
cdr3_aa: CASSLRGGGAGRETQYF

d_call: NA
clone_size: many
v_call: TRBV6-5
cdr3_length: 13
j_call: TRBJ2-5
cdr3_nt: TGTGCCAGCAGTTACGGGGGATCGGAGACCCAGTACTTC
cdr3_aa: CASSYGGSETQYF

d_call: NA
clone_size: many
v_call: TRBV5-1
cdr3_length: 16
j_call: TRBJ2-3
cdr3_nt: TGCGCCAGCAGCCCGACGGGTAACCCTATCACAGATACGCAGTATTTT
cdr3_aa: CASSPTGNPITDTQYF

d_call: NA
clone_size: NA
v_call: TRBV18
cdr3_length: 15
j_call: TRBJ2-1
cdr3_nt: TGTGCCAGCTCACCCCGAGGACCCCGCTCCAATGAGCAGTTCTTC
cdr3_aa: CASSPRGPRSNEQFF

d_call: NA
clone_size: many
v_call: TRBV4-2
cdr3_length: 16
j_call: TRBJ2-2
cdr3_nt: TGTGCCAGCAGCCGCCTTAAGGGGGGGGCCGCCGGGGAGCTGTTTTTT
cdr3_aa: CASSRLKGGAAGELFF

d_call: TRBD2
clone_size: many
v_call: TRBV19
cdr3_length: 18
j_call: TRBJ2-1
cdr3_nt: TGTGCCAGTAGAACACTAGCGGGAGGGCCGAGCTCCTACAATGAGCAGTTCTTC
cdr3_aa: CASRTLAGGPSSYNEQFF

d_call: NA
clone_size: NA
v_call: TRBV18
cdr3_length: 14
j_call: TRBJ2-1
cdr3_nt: TGTGTCAGCCCACCCGGTCAAAGAGGGGTTGAGCAGTTCTTC
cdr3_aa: CVSPPGQRGVEQFF

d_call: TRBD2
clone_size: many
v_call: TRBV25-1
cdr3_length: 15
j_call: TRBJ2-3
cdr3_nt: TGTGCCAGCCGAGTCGGGACTAGCGGGAGAGATACGCAGTATTTT
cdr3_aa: CASRVGTSGRDTQYF

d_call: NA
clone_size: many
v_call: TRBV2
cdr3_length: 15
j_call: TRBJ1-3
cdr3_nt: TGTGCCAGCACTCCACAGGGTAACCCTGGAAACACCATATATTTT
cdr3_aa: CASTPQGNPGNTIYF

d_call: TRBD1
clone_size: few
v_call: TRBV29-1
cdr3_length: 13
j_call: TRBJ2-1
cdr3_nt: TGCAGCGTTGAGGAAGGGACAGGGCGGGAGCAGTTCTTC
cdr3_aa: CSVEEGTGREQFF

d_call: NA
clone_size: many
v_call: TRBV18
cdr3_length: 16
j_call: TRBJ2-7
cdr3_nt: TGTGCCAGCTCACCACAACGGGACGGAGCCTCGGGTGAGCAGTACTTC
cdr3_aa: CASSPQRDGASGEQYF

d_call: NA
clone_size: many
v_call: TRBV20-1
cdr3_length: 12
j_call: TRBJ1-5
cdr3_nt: TGCAGTGCTCGGACAGTAAATCAGCCCCAGCATTTT
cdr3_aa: CSARTVNQPQHF